This T cell receptor (beta chain) stems from a study of blood T cell repertoires in COVID-19. Study overall: The samples span acute and convalescent COVID-19 from the United States, Italy and Spain.

The authors' processing: Reference gene primer amplification gave nucleated cell count estimates. Some clones are missing from TCRdb's copy, which holds only in-frame ones; the method was immunoSEQ multiplex PCR. That table supplies the V and J calls and clone size; D and trimming were determined from the DNA. The sample gives almost 85,000 clones, about 89% of which show up once; 1% to 1.5% is in the top ten. CDR1 GTSNPN and CDR2 SVGIG come from the germline V gene (reference sequence). The CDR3 contains 12 residues. Trimming took 3 bases from V and 5 from J; bases not matched to a gene: 3. This chain connects TRBV30 to TRBJ1-2; 7 nucleotides align to TRBD1. The source is a woman in her 50s with acute COVID-19. Sequencing was done on a sample of PBMCs or T cells enriched from blood (not recorded which). The CDR3 DNA reads TGTGCCTGGAGCGCAGGGGGGTATGGCTACACCTTC. Amino acid sequence: CAWSAGGYGYTF.